This T cell receptor beta chain was identified during a study of blood T cell repertoires in COVID-19. In the study's own analysis: Reference gene primer amplification in the assay estimated nucleated cell counts. The protocol was immunoSEQ multiplex PCR, while the TCRdb copy is restricted to in-frame clones and leaves out a portion. V, J and clone size reflect that table, while D and trimming were determined from the DNA. The sample shows roughly 250,000 clones, 80% to 95% of them seen only once. Germline V CDR1 and CDR2: MGHRA, YSYEKL. The CDR3 loop spans 14 amino acids. The J segment lost 5 bases and the V segment lost 2 bases, leaving 4 bases of the junction unmatched.

This chain joins TRBV4-1 and TRBJ1-1; 8 bases agree with TRBD1. Sequencing was carried out using peripheral blood. The TCR originated in a person under 35 with COVID-19, enrolled during active disease. The CDR3 DNA is TGCGCCAGCAGCCAACTACAGGGGGGTACTGAAGCTTTCTTT. This codes for CASSQLQGGTEAFF.